This passage covers 4 T cell receptor beta chains from one sample sequenced in a study of blood T cell repertoires in COVID-19. Assay: immunoSEQ multiplex PCR; the TCRdb copy retains only in-frame clones and omits some. The repertoire includes approximately 100,000 clones, around nine tenths of them detected once, and over 9% sits in the top ten. The sequencing sample was made of peripheral blood. The receptors were sampled from a man in his forties or fifties with acute or convalescent COVID-19.

The rearrangement joins TRBV3-1 (or the pseudogene TRBV3-2) to TRBJ2-5, with 8 bases fitting TRBD2. The CDR3 consists of 16 residues. V was clipped by 2 bases and J by 4 bases; unmatched bases: 9. Germline V lookup: CDR1 LGHDT, CDR2 YNNKEL (reference sequence). The CDR3 sequence: CASSQPAGVRRETQYF. The CDR3 DNA sequence: TGTGCCAGCAGCCAACCAGCGGGAGTCCGGAGAGAGACCCAGTACTTC.

This clone was detected once. The chain carries TRBV5-4 and TRBJ1-1; D unclear. This CDR3 is 14 amino acids long. V lost 4 bases, J lost 1 base, and 11 bases lay in between. Germline-derived CDR1 and CDR2 are SGHNT and YYREEE (reference sequence). The CDR3 reads CASSPPAGNTEAFF. The CDR3 region has the DNA TGTGCCAGCAGCCCCCCGGCGGGGAACACTGAAGCTTTCTTT.

The chain has TRBV19 and TRBJ1-5; maybe TRBD1 (5 bases). Trimming left V 3 bases short and J 1 base short, with 13 bases between. This CDR3 is built from 16 residues. Looked up from germline, CDR1 is LNHDA and CDR2 is SQIVND (reference sequence). CDR3 sequence (DNA): TGTGCCAGTAGTATGTCTCCGGGACTGAGCAATCAGCCCCAGCATTTT. This codes for CASSMSPGLSNQPQHF.

V usage is TRBV7-7 and J usage is TRBJ1-1, with D hard to call. The CDR3 has 13 amino acids. Trimming took 2 bases from V and 1 from J, leaving 5 bases between them. Germline V CDR1 and CDR2: SSHAT, FNYEAQ (reference sequence). The CDR3 here is CASSLQANTEAFF. The CDR3 DNA follows: TGTGCCAGCAGCTTACAGGCGAACACTGAAGCTTTCTTT.